Shown below are 13 T cell receptor beta chains from a single sample sequenced in a study of blood T cell repertoires in COVID-19. Method: immunoSEQ multiplex PCR; TCRdb's copy keeps in-frame clones and lacks some. This table has 350,000 to 450,000 clones, about 85% appearing once. The sequenced material came from peripheral blood. Every receptor here comes from a woman aged 18-29 years with acute or convalescent COVID-19.

The V call is TRBV7-3, the J call TRBJ1-1, with 11 bases aligning to TRBD1. The CDR3 contains 18 residues. V was clipped by 1 base and J by 5 bases; unmatched bases: 12. Germline loops: CDR1 SGHTA, CDR2 FQGTGA. CDR3 sequence reads: CASSLRALGQGAITEAFF. The CDR3 bases are TGTGCCAGCAGCTTAAGGGCTCTCGGACAGGGGGCTATTACTGAAGCTTTCTTT.

This chain uses TRBV2 with TRBJ2-5; D not certain. Germline V CDR1 and CDR2: SNHLY, FYNNEI. The CDR3 spans 14 residues. V lost 7 bases to trimming and J lost 1 base, with 13 bases between them. The CDR3 nucleotides are TGTGCCAGCACTACCCATGGGCGCCAAGAGACCCAGTACTTC. It is translated as CASTTHGRQETQYF.

This clone has a single count. The chain uses TRBV28 and TRBJ2-5; 8 nucleotides line up with TRBD1. Germline CDR1 is MDHEN and CDR2 is SYDVKM. The CDR3 extends over 13 amino acids. V lost 4 bases and J lost 4; bases outside the gene matches: 2. In DNA, the CDR3 is TGTGCCAGCAGTTCAGGGGGCAGAGAGACCCAGTACTTC. This translates into CASSSGGRETQYF.

This chain joins TRBV2 and TRBJ2-7; tentative D call: TRBD2 (6 bases). The CDR3 runs to 13 residues. V lost 8 bases, J lost 2 bases, and 13 bases lay in between. CDR1 is SNHLY and CDR2 is FYNNEI in the germline V gene. In DNA form, the CDR3 reads TGTGCCAGCGGGGGGAAAGCTACCTACGAGCAGTACTTC. Protein product: CASGGKATYEQYF.

The gene calls are TRBV28 and TRBJ1-2; tentatively, D is TRBD1 (5 bases). Germline CDR1 is MDHEN and CDR2 is SYDVKM. The V and J ends lost 1 base and 7 bases respectively, with 13 bases between them. The CDR3 has 14 amino acids. Here the CDR3 reads CASSLLTEKTGYTF. The CDR3 DNA reads TGTGCCAGCAGTTTATTGACAGAAAAGACTGGCTACACCTTC.

This chain joins TRBV24-1 and TRBJ1-2; TRBD1 agrees at 7 bases. V trimming: 7 bases; J trimming: 5 bases; junction bases outside the gene matches: 9. CDR1 and CDR2 (germline): KGHDR, SFDVKD. The CDR3 sequence is 14 residues long. This CDR3 is CATSNGDSRYGYTF. The CDR3 nucleotides read TGTGCCACCAGCAACGGGGACAGCCGATATGGCTACACCTTC.

V is TRBV19 and J is TRBJ1-1; 9 positions match TRBD1. The CDR3 length is 16 residues. The trim removed 3 bases at V and 1 base at J, leaving 6 bases unmatched. The V gene's germline CDR1 is LNHDA and CDR2 SQIVND (reference sequence). The CDR3: CASSILAGQGNTEAFF. The DNA for the CDR3 is TGTGCCAGTAGTATTCTCGCGGGACAGGGGAACACTGAAGCTTTCTTT.

The rearrangement uses TRBV9 and TRBJ2-7; 13 nucleotides line up with TRBD2. CDR1 SGDLS and CDR2 YYNGEE come from the germline V gene. The CDR3 runs to 14 residues. The V segment lost 3 bases and the J segment 4 bases; nucleotides outside the gene matches: 1. CDR3 amino acids: CASSAGLAGYEQYF. CDR3 nucleotides: TGTGCCAGCAGCGCGGGACTAGCGGGGTACGAGCAGTACTTC.

Concerning this clone itself: Additional DNA sequences in this sample encode the identical CDR3. The chain combines TRBV7-9 with TRBJ2-3; weak D call: TRBD1 (5 bases). V was cut by 1 base and J by 5 bases, with 10 bases left in between. The CDR3 runs to 14 residues. Per the germline V gene, CDR1 is SEHNR and CDR2 is FQNEAQ (reference sequence). The CDR3 region is CASSLVQGQDTQYF. For the CDR3, the DNA is TGTGCCAGCAGCTTAGTCCAGGGCCAAGATACGCAGTATTTT.

The chain uses TRBV3-1 (or the pseudogene TRBV3-2) and TRBJ2-7; TRBD2 is a possible D gene (6 bases). Germline loops: CDR1 LGHDT, CDR2 YNNKEL (reference sequence). Trimming pared 1 base from V and 9 bases from J, leaving 19 bases between. This CDR3 contains 15 residues. The CDR3 is CASSQGVGLTSSQYF. CDR3 sequence (DNA): TGTGCCAGCAGCCAAGGGGTTGGGCTGACTAGTTCGCAGTACTTC.

The chain employs TRBV13 and TRBJ1-6, with D maybe TRBD1 (6 bases). The V end was cut by 3 bases, the J end by 0 bases, with 9 bases between. The CDR3 length is 16 residues. Looked up from germline, CDR1 is PRHDT and CDR2 is FYEKMQ (reference sequence). CDR3 protein: CASSLQGSSYNSPLHF. In DNA, the CDR3 is TGTGCCAGCAGCTTGCAGGGGAGCTCCTATAATTCACCCCTCCACTTT.

This chain joins TRBV11-2 and TRBJ2-7; the match to TRBD2 covers 10 bases. Germline assignment: CDR1 SGHAT and CDR2 FQNNGV. V shed 4 bases and J 2 bases; nucleotides not matched to a gene: 5. This CDR3 region has 15 residues. This CDR3 is CASSSTSGATYEQYF. CDR3 in DNA: TGTGCCAGCAGCTCCACTAGCGGGGCCACCTACGAGCAGTACTTC.

The rearrangement uses TRBV6-5 and TRBJ1-2, with D possibly being TRBD1 (6 bases). Germline CDR1 and CDR2: MNHEY and SVGAGI. Trimming took off 7 bases at V and 7 bases at J, with 19 bases between the two ends. The CDR3 sequence is 14 residues long. CDR3 sequence reads: CASMDLRQDCGYTF. CDR3 DNA sequence: TGTGCCAGCATGGACCTTAGACAGGATTGTGGCTACACCTTC.